The 26 T cell receptor beta chains below were found in one sample sequenced in a study of blood T cell repertoires in COVID-19 (dated by TCRdb to about 2020). The method was the immunoSEQ multiplex PCR assay. The table was pulled from immuneACCESS by TCRdb, which kept in-frame rearrangements only. Such tables lose some clones; where checked, under half of the loss comes from unresolved V genes, and the rest has no known cause. Present in this sample are some 390,000 clones, approximately 90% of which were seen just once. The ten largest clones represent less than 2% of the sample. The sample comprised peripheral blood. The source is a woman aged 40-49 years with COVID-19, enrolled during active disease.

This chain connects TRBV7-9 to TRBJ2-1; D unresolved. This CDR3 is built from 14 residues. Germline CDR1 is SEHNR and CDR2 is FQNEAQ (reference sequence). V was shortened by 1 base and J by 8 bases, with 12 bases between the two germline ends. The CDR3 protein is CASSLVISHHEQFF. CDR3 nucleotides: TGTGCCAGCAGCTTAGTCATTAGCCACCATGAGCAGTTCTTC.

This clone has a single count. This chain links TRBV18 with TRBJ2-1, with D tentatively TRBD1 (7 bases). CDR1 and CDR2 from the germline V gene are KGHSH and LQKENI. CDR3 length equals 16 residues. V gave up 2 bases and J gave up 4 bases, with 15 bases separating them. CDR3: CASSPTGDSLYNEQFF. DNA for the CDR3: TGTGCCAGCTCACCAACGGGGGACAGCCTTTACAATGAGCAGTTCTTC.

This chain uses TRBV6-5 with TRBJ1-5; no firm D call. The CDR3 contains 13 residues. Germline CDR1 is MNHEY and CDR2 is SVGAGI. Trimming cost V 6 bases and J 6 bases, with 12 bases left between them. CDR3 in amino acids: CASSLASGQPQHF. CDR3 nucleotides: TGTGCCAGCAGCCTCGCCTCCGGTCAGCCCCAGCATTTT.

V usage is TRBV7-3 and J usage is TRBJ2-5; the match to TRBD1 covers 7 bases. V was clipped by 6 bases and J by 2 bases; unmatched bases: 9. CDR1 is SGHTA, CDR2 FQGTGA, per germline. CDR3 size: 15 residues. CDR3 protein: CASSPARGSQETQYF. In nucleotides, the CDR3 is TGTGCCAGCAGTCCAGCCAGGGGGTCACAAGAGACCCAGTACTTC.

V is TRBV5-4 and J is TRBJ2-7; a weak D match, TRBD2 (5 bases). This CDR3 spans 14 amino acids. Looked up from germline, CDR1 is SGHNT and CDR2 is YYREEE (reference sequence). V lost 2 bases to trimming and J lost 2 bases, with 11 bases between them. Here the CDR3 reads CASSFRTAPYEQYF. CDR3 nucleotide sequence: TGTGCCAGCAGCTTCCGGACTGCCCCCTACGAGCAGTACTTC.

The chain joins TRBV5-6 to TRBJ1-5; D is ambiguous. Trimming shortened V by 4 bases and J by 5 bases, and 10 bases separated the two germline ends. This CDR3 is built from 13 residues. Germline values: CDR1 SGHDT, CDR2 YYEEEE. This CDR3 is CASSPWSHQPQHF. The CDR3 DNA follows: TGTGCCAGCAGCCCATGGAGCCATCAGCCCCAGCATTTT. Full variable domain (outside the CDR3, taken from reference TRBV5-6 and TRBJ1-5): DAGVTQSPTHLIKTRGQQVTLRCSPKSGHDTVSWYQQALGQGPQFIFQYYEEEERQRGNFPDRFSGHQFPNYSSELNVNALLLGDSALYLCASSPWSHQPQHFGDGTRLSIL.

CDR3 DNA: TGTGCCAGCAGTCCGTTACAGGGGAATCAGTCACCCCTCCACTTT. This gives the protein CASSPLQGNQSPLHF. The chain carries TRBV27 and TRBJ1-6; 7 positions match TRBD1. Germline V CDR1 and CDR2: MNHEY, SMNVEV (reference sequence). The CDR3 sequence is 15 residues long. With 5 bases clipped from V and 10 bases from J, the junction kept 11 bases outside the gene matches.

DNA for the CDR3: TGCGCCAGCAGCCAAGATAACGGCCTAGCAGTTTACGAGCAGTACTTC. This gives the protein CASSQDNGLAVYEQYF. The chain recombines TRBV4-3 with TRBJ2-7; D might be TRBD2 (5 bases). CDR1 and CDR2 from the germline V gene are LGHNA and YSLEER. CDR3 size: 16 residues. V lost 0 bases and J 4 bases, leaving 16 bases between the germline ends.

For this clone: The same CDR3 can be traced to other DNA sequences in this sample. The chain joins TRBV7-8 to TRBJ2-7; 7 bases match TRBD1. Trimming at V came to 5 bases and at J to 1 base, leaving 5 bases not matched to a gene. The CDR3 has 14 residues. CDR1 is SGHVS, CDR2 FQNEAQ, per germline. CDR3 sequence: CASSPRQGSYEQYF. Written as DNA, the CDR3 is TGTGCCAGCAGCCCCCGACAGGGTTCCTACGAGCAGTACTTC.

A single count supports this clone. The rearrangement uses TRBV19 and TRBJ2-1; 8 bases match TRBD2. The CDR3 contains 15 residues. Trimming took 8 bases from V and 4 from J; bases not matched to a gene: 10. The germline V gene has CDR1 LNHDA and CDR2 SQIVND (reference sequence). The DNA for the CDR3 is TGTGCCAGTCAACTCCTTGCGGGGGGATACAATGAGCAGTTCTTC. Translated, it gives CASQLLAGGYNEQFF.

The CDR3 bases are TGCGCCAGCAGCCAACGACAGGGGGGAAACACTGAAGCTTTCTTT. It is translated as CASSQRQGGNTEAFF. This chain joins TRBV4-1 and TRBJ1-1; 9 nucleotides align to TRBD1. The CDR3 extends over 15 amino acids. The germline gives CDR1 MGHRA, CDR2 YSYEKL. The V segment lost 2 bases and the J segment 2 bases; nucleotides outside the gene matches: 3.

J is TRBJ1-6 and V is TRBV3-1 (or the pseudogene TRBV3-2); TRBD1 agrees at 8 bases. This CDR3 comprises 14 residues. The V gene end was trimmed by 6 bases and the J gene end by 6 bases; junction bases not matched to a gene: 4. Germline assignment: CDR1 LGHDT and CDR2 YNNKEL (reference sequence). The CDR3 DNA reads TGTGCCAGCAGAGTACAGGGGGGTAATTCACCCCTCCACTTT. As protein: CASRVQGGNSPLHF.

The chain uses TRBV6-5 and TRBJ1-1; 7 nucleotides match TRBD1. The CDR3 spans 13 residues. With V trimmed by 5 bases and J by 3 bases, 3 bases remained unmatched. Germline values: CDR1 MNHEY, CDR2 SVGAGI. CDR3 amino acids: CASSRDSYTEAFF. The CDR3, as DNA: TGTGCCAGCAGTCGGGACAGTTACACTGAAGCTTTCTTT.

The chain employs TRBV4-1 and TRBJ1-6; D call uncertain. V was trimmed by 0 bases and J by 7 bases, leaving 10 bases between them. The CDR3 length is 15 residues. From germline, CDR1 is MGHRA and CDR2 YSYEKL. In nucleotides, the CDR3 is TGCGCCAGCAGCCAAGAGGAGGTCTCAAATTCACCCCTCCACTTT. Translation gives CASSQEEVSNSPLHF.

The chain has TRBV6-1 and TRBJ1-2; no reliable D call. Deletions cut 2 bases from V and 4 bases from J, with 17 bases between. The CDR3 is made up of 16 amino acids. Germline V gene lookup returns CDR1 MNHNS and CDR2 SASEGT. In nucleotides, the CDR3 is TGTGCCAGCAGTGAAAGAAAGCTAACGCTTAGCTATGGCTACACCTTC. Protein sequence: CASSERKLTLSYGYTF.

The rearrangement links TRBV30 to TRBJ2-7; TRBD2 might be the D (5 bases). Germline CDR1 reads GTSNPN; CDR2 reads SVGIG (reference sequence). The CDR3 consists of 13 residues. Between the trimmed V and J ends, which lost 1 base and 3 bases, there was a span of 10 bases. CDR3 bases: TGTGCCTGGAGTGGTACCGGGATCTACGAGCAGTACTTC. Translation: CAWSGTGIYEQYF.

The count of this clone is one. This sequence joins TRBV3-1 (or the pseudogene TRBV3-2) and TRBJ1-2, with D tentatively TRBD1 (5 bases). Germline values: CDR1 LGHDT, CDR2 YNNKEL (reference sequence). The CDR3 length is 18 residues. Deletions cut 0 bases from V and 1 base from J, with 18 bases between. DNA for the CDR3: TGTGCCAGCAGCCAAGATCGGCAGGGTTGGCCCCTTAACTATGGCTACACCTTC. It translates to CASSQDRQGWPLNYGYTF.

A remark on this clone: Other DNA sequences of this sample code for an identical CDR3. The chain couples TRBV9 to TRBJ1-1; no clear D gene. The germline V and J ends were trimmed by 0 bases and 3 bases, with 6 bases remaining between them. Germline V CDR1 and CDR2: SGDLS, YYNGEE. CDR3 length: 13 residues. In DNA, the CDR3 is TGTGCCAGCAGCGTAGCCCCGGACACTGAAGCTTTCTTT. Its translation: CASSVAPDTEAFF.

The chain combines TRBV6-1 with TRBJ1-2; D unresolved. CDR3 size: 14 residues. From germline, CDR1 is MNHNS and CDR2 SASEGT. The V end was cut by 3 bases, the J end by 2 bases, with 10 bases between. The CDR3 bases are TGTGCCAGCAGTGATAGGCGGCAGAACTATGGCTACACCTTC. Protein sequence: CASSDRRQNYGYTF.

This chain uses TRBV30 with TRBJ1-1; a weak D match, TRBD1 (5 bases). V lost 2 bases and J lost 4, with 11 bases in between. CDR1 is GTSNPN, CDR2 SVGIG, per germline (reference sequence). CDR3 length equals 13 residues. The CDR3 sequence is CAWSSQGGTEAFF. CDR3 coding DNA: TGTGCCTGGAGTTCGCAGGGTGGCACTGAAGCTTTCTTT.

Only one count was recorded for this clone. The rearrangement uses TRBV12-2 and TRBJ1-4; the listed D gene, TRBD1, was not tested against the DNA. TRBV12-2 is a recognized pseudogene. The CDR3 has 20 amino acids. CDR3: CASRLGARGQGGNTGEKLFF. The CDR3 DNA is TGTGCAAGTCGCTTAGGGGCCCGGGGACAGGGAGGGAATACGGGCGAAAAACTGTTTTTT.

The CDR3 here is CASSHPSAESNTEAFF. CDR3 nucleotide sequence: TGTGCCAGCAGCCACCCCTCGGCGGAGAGCAACACTGAAGCTTTCTTT. The genes are TRBV4-2 and TRBJ1-1; D gene uncertain. Germline V gene lookup returns CDR1 LGHNA and CDR2 YNFKEQ. The V and J ends lost 3 bases and 2 bases respectively, with 16 bases between them. The CDR3 loop spans 16 amino acids.

J is TRBJ2-2 and V is TRBV5-1, with D maybe TRBD2 (5 bases). Trimming pared 7 bases from V and 0 bases from J, leaving 10 bases between. CDR3 length: 14 amino acids. Germline assignment: CDR1 SGHRS and CDR2 YFSETQ. The CDR3 bases are TGCGCCAGCTCTTTACTAGCGAACACCGGGGAGCTGTTTTTT. It encodes CASSLLANTGELFF.

The genes are TRBV5-6 and TRBJ2-5; possibly TRBD2 for D (5 bases). The germline V and J ends were trimmed by 3 bases and 4 bases, with 16 bases remaining between them. The V gene's germline CDR1 is SGHDT and CDR2 YYEEEE. The CDR3 sequence is 15 residues long. The CDR3 is CASSSRLLVPETQYF. CDR3 bases: TGTGCCAGCAGCTCTAGGTTACTAGTTCCAGAGACCCAGTACTTC.

A word on this clone: The same CDR3 arises from other DNA sequences in this sample as well. V usage is TRBV27 and J usage is TRBJ1-1, with D possibly TRBD1 on 5 matching bases. This CDR3 has 15 amino acids. Trimming removed 2 bases at V and 1 base at J, with 11 bases between. Germline assignment: CDR1 MNHEY and CDR2 SMNVEV (reference sequence). The CDR3 region is CASSLQGGPNTEAFF. CDR3 DNA sequence: TGTGCCAGCAGTTTACAGGGCGGCCCGAACACTGAAGCTTTCTTT.

In its sample, this clone was seen once. The chain uses TRBV4-3 and TRBJ2-5, with D perhaps TRBD1 (6 bases). The CDR3 runs to 15 residues. Germline V gene data show CDR1 as LGHNA and CDR2 as YSLEER. V was shortened by 1 base and J by 3 bases, with 12 bases between the two germline ends. This chain's CDR3 is CASSQGTGIEETQYF. The CDR3 DNA reads as TGCGCCAGCAGCCAAGGAACAGGGATAGAAGAGACCCAGTACTTC.